The present TCR beta chain was sequenced within a study of blood T cell repertoires in COVID-19. Cohort 3 donors counted as recovered after two negative PCRs, clearance, or resolved symptoms. Only in-frame clones appear in the TCRdb table, and some are missing; sequencing was by immunoSEQ multiplex PCR. The data hold 150,000 or so clones, with roughly 79% observed a single time. The sequence was obtained from a woman in her fifties or sixties who had recovered from COVID-19. The sequenced sample consisted of PBMCs or T cells enriched from blood (not recorded which).

Here the CDR3 DNA reads TGCGCCAGCAGCCCCGGGGGAGGAACCTCCTACGAGCAGTACTTC. Its translation: CASSPGGGTSYEQYF. The chain uses TRBV5-1 and TRBJ2-7, with a possible D match to TRBD2 (6 bases). The V and J ends lost 4 bases and 0 bases respectively, with 14 bases between them. Germline-derived CDR1 and CDR2 are SGHRS and YFSETQ. The CDR3 has 15 amino acids.